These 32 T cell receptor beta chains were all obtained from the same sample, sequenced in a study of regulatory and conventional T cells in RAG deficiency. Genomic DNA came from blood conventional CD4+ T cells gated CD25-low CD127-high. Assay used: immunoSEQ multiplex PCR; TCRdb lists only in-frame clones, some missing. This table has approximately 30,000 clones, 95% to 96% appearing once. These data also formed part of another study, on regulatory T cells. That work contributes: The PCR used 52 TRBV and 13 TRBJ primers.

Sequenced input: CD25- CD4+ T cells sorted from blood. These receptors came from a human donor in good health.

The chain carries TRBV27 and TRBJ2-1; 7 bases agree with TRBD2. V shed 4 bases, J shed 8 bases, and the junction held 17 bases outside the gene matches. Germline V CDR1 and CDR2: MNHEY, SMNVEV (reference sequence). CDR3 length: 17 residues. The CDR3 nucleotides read TGTGCCAGCAGTTGGGAGGGCAGCTCCATTGGGGTCGATGAGCAGTTCTTC. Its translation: CASSWEGSSIGVDEQFF.

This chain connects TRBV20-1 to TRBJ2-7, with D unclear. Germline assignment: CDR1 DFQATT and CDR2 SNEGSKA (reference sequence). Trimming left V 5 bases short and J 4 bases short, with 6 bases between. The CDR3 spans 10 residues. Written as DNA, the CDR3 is TGCAGTGCTGTCAGTTACGAGCAGTACTTC. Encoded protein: CSAVSYEQYF.

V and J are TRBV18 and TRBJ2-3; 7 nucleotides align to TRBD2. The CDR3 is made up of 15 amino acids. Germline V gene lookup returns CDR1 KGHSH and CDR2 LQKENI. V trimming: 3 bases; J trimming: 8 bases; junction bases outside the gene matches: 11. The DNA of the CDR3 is TGTGCCAGCTCACCCACGGGGGAGGGCCCACTTACGCAGTATTTT. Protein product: CASSPTGEGPLTQYF.

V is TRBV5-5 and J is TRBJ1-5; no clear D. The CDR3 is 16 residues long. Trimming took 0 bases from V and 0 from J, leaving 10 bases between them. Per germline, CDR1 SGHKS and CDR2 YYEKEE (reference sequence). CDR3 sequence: CASSLDGGYSNQPQHF. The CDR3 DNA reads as TGTGCCAGCAGCTTGGACGGAGGTTATAGCAATCAGCCCCAGCATTTT.

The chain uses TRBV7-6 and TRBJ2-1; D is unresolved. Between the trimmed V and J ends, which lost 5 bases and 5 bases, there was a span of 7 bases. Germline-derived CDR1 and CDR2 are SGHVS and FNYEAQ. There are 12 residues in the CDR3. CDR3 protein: CASSRGNNEQFF. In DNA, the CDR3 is TGTGCCAGCAGCCGCGGAAACAATGAGCAGTTCTTC. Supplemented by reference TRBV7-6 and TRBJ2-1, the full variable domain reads GAGVSQSPRYKVTKRGQDVALRCDPISGHVSLYWYRQALGQGPEFLTYFNYEAQQDKSGLPNDRFSAERPEGSISTLTIQRTEQRDSAMYRCASSRGNNEQFFGPGTRLTVL.

Written as DNA, the CDR3 is TGTGCCAGCAGCCCGCTATTAATCCCAGGAGGGATGAACACTGAAGCTTTCTTT. Translating it yields CASSPLLIPGGMNTEAFF. The rearrangement joins TRBV7-8 to TRBJ1-1, with no clear D. CDR3 length: 18 residues. Between the trimmed V and J ends, which lost 5 bases and 0 bases, there was a span of 22 bases. Germline assignment: CDR1 SGHVS and CDR2 FQNEAQ.

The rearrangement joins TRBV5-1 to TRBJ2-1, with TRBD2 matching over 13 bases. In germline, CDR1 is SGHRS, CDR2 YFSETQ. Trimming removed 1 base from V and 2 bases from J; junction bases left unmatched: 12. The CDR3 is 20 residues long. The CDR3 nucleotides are TGCGCCAGCAGCTTGTGGCCTGCTGGACTAGCGGGAGTTACCTACAATGAGCAGTTCTTC. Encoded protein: CASSLWPAGLAGVTYNEQFF.

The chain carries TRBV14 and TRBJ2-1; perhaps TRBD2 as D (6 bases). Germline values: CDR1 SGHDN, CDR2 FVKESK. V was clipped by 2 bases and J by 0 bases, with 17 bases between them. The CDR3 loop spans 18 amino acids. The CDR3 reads CASSQTLGRTNSYNEQFF. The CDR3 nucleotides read TGTGCCAGCAGCCAAACCCTAGGCAGGACTAACTCCTACAATGAGCAGTTCTTC.

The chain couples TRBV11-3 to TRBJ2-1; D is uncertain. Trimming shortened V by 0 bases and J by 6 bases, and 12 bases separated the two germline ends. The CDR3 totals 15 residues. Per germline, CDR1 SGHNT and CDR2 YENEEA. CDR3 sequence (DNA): TGTGCCAGCAGCTTAGATCGGAGACCCAGCAATGAGCAGTTCTTC. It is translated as CASSLDRRPSNEQFF.

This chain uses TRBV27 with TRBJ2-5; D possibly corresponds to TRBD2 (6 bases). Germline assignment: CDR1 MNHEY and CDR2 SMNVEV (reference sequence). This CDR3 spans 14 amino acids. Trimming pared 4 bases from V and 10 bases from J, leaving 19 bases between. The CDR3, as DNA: TGTGCCAGCAGTTCCCTCCGACTAGGTGGAGACCAGTACTTC. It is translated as CASSSLRLGGDQYF.

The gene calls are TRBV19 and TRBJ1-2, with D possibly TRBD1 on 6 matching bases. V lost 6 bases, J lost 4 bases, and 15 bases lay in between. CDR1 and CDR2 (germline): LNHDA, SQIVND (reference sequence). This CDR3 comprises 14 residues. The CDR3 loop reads CASRPTGLSYGYTF. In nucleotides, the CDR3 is TGTGCCAGTAGACCGACAGGTTTAAGCTATGGCTACACCTTC.

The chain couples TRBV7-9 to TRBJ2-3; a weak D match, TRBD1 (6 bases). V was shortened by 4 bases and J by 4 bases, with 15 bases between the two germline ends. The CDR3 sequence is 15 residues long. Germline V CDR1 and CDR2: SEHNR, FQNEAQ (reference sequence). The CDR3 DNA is TGTGCCAGCAGCTCCCTGACAGGCAGGGCAGATACGCAGTATTTT. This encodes CASSSLTGRADTQYF.

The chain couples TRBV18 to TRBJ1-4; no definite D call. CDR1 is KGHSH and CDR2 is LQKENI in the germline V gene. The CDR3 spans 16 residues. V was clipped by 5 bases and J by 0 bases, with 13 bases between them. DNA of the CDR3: TGTGCCAGCTCATTTTCTAGGCCTACAACTAATGAAAAACTGTTTTTT. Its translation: CASSFSRPTTNEKLFF.

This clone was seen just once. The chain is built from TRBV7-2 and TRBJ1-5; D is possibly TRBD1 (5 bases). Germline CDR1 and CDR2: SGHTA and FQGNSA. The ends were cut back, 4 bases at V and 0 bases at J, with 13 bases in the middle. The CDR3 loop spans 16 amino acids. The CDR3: CASSSPGGGSNQPQHF. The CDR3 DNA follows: TGTGCCAGCAGCTCACCGGGGGGGGGTAGCAATCAGCCCCAGCATTTT.

CDR3 amino acids: CASGGYSPLHF. CDR3 nucleotide sequence: TGTGCCAGCGGGGGGTATTCACCCCTCCACTTT. This rearrangement joins TRBV6-5 to TRBJ1-6; a weak D match, TRBD1 (5 bases). CDR1 is MNHEY, CDR2 SVGAGI, per germline. This CDR3 region has 11 residues. Between the trimmed V and J ends, which lost 8 bases and 8 bases, there was a span of 7 bases.

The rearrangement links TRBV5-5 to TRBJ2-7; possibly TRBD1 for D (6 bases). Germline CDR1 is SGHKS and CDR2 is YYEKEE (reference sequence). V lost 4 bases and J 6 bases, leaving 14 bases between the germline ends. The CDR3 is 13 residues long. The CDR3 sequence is CASSPNGGCEQYF. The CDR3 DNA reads TGTGCCAGCAGCCCAAATGGGGGCTGCGAGCAGTACTTC.

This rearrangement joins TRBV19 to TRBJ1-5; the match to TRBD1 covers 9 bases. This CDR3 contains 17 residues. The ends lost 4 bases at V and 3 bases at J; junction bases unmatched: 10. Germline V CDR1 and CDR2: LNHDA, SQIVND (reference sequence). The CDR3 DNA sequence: TGTGCCAGTAGTAAGCCTACAGGGGGCATCATCAATCAGCCCCAGCATTTT. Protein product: CASSKPTGGIINQPQHF.

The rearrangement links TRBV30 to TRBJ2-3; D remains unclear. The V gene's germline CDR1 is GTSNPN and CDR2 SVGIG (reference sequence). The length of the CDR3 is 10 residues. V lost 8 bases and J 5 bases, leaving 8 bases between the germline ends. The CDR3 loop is CATRGDTQYF. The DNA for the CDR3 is TGTGCCACTCGTGGAGATACGCAGTATTTT.

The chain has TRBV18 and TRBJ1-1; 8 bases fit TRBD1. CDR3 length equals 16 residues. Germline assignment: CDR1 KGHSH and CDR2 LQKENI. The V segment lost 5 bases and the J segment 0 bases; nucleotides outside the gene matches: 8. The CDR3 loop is CASSVVWTGMNTEAFF. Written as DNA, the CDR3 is TGTGCCAGCTCAGTCGTGTGGACAGGGATGAACACTGAAGCTTTCTTT.

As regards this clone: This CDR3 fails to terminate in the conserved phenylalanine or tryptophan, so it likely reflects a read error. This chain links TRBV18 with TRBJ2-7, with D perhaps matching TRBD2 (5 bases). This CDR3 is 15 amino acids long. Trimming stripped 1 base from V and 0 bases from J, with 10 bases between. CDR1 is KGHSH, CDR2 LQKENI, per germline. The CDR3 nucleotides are TGTGCCAGCTCACCACGGACGGGAAACTCCTACGAGCAGTACCTC. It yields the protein CASSPRTGNSYEQYL.

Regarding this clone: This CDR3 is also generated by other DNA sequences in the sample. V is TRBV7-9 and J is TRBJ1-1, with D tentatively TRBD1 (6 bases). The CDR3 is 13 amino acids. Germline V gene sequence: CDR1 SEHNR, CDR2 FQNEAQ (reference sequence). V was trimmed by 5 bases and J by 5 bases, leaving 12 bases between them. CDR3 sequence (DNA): TGTGCCAGCAGCCTAAACAGGGAAACTGAAGCTTTCTTT. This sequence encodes CASSLNRETEAFF.

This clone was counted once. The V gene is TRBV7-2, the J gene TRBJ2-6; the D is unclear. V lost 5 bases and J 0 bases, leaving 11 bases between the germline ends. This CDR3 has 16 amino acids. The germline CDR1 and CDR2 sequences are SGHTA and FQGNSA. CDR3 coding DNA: TGTGCCAGCAGCATAGACTCTAGCTCTGGGGCCAACGTCCTGACTTTC. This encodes CASSIDSSSGANVLTF.

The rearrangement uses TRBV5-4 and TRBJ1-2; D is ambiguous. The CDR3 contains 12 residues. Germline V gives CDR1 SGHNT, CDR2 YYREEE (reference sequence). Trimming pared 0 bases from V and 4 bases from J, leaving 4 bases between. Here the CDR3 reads CASSLGSYGYTF. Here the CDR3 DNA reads TGTGCCAGCAGCTTGGGGAGCTATGGCTACACCTTC.

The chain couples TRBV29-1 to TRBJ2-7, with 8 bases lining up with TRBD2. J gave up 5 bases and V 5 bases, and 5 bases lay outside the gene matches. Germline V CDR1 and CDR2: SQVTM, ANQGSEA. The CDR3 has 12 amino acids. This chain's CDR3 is CSVPGGGNEQYF. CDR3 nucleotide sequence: TGCAGCGTTCCCGGGGGGGGCAACGAGCAGTACTTC.

DNA for the CDR3: TGTGCCAGCAGCTTTAGTGACAGAAACACTGAAGCTTTCTTT. This translates into CASSFSDRNTEAFF. This chain links TRBV7-9 with TRBJ1-1, with D perhaps matching TRBD1 (5 bases). The CDR3 is 14 residues long. With 3 bases removed from V and 2 bases from J, the gap between germline ends came to 10 bases. Per the germline V gene, CDR1 is SEHNR and CDR2 is FQNEAQ (reference sequence).

DNA of the CDR3: TGTGCCAGCAGCTTAGTCGACTCCCAGCCCCAGCATTTT. Protein: CASSLVDSQPQHF. This chain links TRBV7-9 with TRBJ1-5; no firm D call. The length of the CDR3 is 13 residues. Germline V gives CDR1 SEHNR, CDR2 FQNEAQ (reference sequence). Trimming pared 1 base from V and 7 bases from J, leaving 8 bases between. The whole variable domain, filled in from reference TRBV7-9 and TRBJ1-5, reads DTGVSQNPRHKITKRGQNVTFRCDPISEHNRLYWYRQTLGQGPEFLTYFQNEAQLEKSRLLSDRFSAERPKGSFSTLEIQRTEQGDSAMYLCASSLVDSQPQHFGDGTRLSIL.

CDR3 coding DNA: TGTGCCAGCAGCTTAACGCGACTAGACAGCCACGAGCAGTACTTC. It is translated as CASSLTRLDSHEQYF. The chain is built from TRBV7-3 and TRBJ2-7; D is possibly TRBD2 (6 bases). The CDR3 has 15 amino acids. V lost 0 bases and J lost 5, with 14 bases in between. The germline V gene encodes CDR1 SGHTA and CDR2 FQGTGA.

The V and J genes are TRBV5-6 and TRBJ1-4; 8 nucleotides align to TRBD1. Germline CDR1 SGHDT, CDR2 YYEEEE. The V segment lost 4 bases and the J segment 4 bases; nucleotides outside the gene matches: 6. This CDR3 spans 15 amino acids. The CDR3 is CASSPTGGFNEKLFF. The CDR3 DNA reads TGTGCCAGCAGCCCCACAGGGGGATTTAATGAAAAACTGTTTTTT.

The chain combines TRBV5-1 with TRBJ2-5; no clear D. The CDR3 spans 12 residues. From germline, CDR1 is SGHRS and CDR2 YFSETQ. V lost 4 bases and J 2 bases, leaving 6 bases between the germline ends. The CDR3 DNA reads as TGCGCCAGCAGCAAAACTCAAGAGACCCAGTACTTC. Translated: CASSKTQETQYF.

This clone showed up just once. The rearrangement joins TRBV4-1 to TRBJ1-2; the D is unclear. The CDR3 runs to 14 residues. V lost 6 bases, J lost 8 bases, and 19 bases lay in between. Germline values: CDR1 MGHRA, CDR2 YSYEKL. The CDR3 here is CASSSPGTREGYTF. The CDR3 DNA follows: TGCGCCAGCAGTAGCCCAGGAACTAGGGAGGGCTACACCTTC.

As DNA, the CDR3 is TGTGCCAGCAGGGGACTAGCGGGCGGATACAATGAGCAGTTCTTC. This codes for CASRGLAGGYNEQFF. This chain uses TRBV6-5 with TRBJ2-1; TRBD2 matches 12 bases. This CDR3 is 15 amino acids long. Germline trimming cut 6 bases from V and 4 bases from J; bases unmatched to any gene: 4. Germline loops: CDR1 MNHEY, CDR2 SVGAGI.

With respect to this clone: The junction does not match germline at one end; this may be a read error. CDR3 in amino acids: CASNEQGQDNQPQHF. The DNA of the CDR3 is TGTGCCAGCAATGAACAGGGACAGGACAATCAGCCCCAGCATTTT. The chain carries TRBV2 and TRBJ1-5; 8 positions agree with TRBD1. Germline assignment: CDR1 SNHLY and CDR2 FYNNEI. This CDR3 is built from 15 residues.